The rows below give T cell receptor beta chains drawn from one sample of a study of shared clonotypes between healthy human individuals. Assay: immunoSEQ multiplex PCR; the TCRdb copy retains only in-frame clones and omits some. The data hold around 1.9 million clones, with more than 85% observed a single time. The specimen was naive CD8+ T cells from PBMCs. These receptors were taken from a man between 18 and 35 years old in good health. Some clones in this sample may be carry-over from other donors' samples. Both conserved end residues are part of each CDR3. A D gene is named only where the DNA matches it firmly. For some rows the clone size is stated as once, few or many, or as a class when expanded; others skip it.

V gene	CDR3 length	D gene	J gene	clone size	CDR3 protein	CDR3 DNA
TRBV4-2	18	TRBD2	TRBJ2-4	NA	CASSQGTPSGIAKNIQYF	TGTGCCAGCAGCCAAGGGACTCCTAGCGGGATAGCCAAAAACATTCAGTACTTC
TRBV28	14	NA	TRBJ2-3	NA	CASSLERSTDTQYF	TGTGCCAGCAGTTTAGAGCGGAGCACAGATACGCAGTATTTT
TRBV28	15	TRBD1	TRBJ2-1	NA	CASSPSGTGVNEQFF	TGTGCCAGCAGTCCTTCCGGGACAGGGGTGAATGAGCAGTTCTTC
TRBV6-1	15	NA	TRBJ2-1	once	CASSVWPSSYNEQFF	TGTGCCAGCAGTGTATGGCCCAGCTCCTACAATGAGCAGTTCTTC
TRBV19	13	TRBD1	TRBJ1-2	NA	CASTSGQGPLATF	TGTGCCAGTACCTCGGGACAGGGTCCTCTCGCTACCTTC
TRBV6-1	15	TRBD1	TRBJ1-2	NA	CASSAFGGGNYGYTF	TGTGCCAGCAGTGCCTTCGGAGGGGGCAACTATGGCTACACCTTC
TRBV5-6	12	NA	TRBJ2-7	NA	CASSSRGYEQYF	TGTGCCAGCAGCTCTAGGGGCTACGAGCAGTACTTC
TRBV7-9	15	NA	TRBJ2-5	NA	CASSLIGGLQETQYF	TGTGCCAGCAGCTTAATTGGGGGGTTGCAAGAGACCCAGTACTTC
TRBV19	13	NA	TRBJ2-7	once	CASSLSGDYEQYF	TGTGCCAGTAGTCTCTCGGGGGACTACGAGCAGTACTTC
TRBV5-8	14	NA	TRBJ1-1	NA	CASSSSTRGTEAFF	TGTGCCAGCAGTTCGAGTACGAGAGGCACTGAAGCTTTCTTT
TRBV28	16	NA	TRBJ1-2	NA	CASSFPVGGASYGYTF	TGTGCCAGCAGTTTCCCCGTCGGGGGCGCGAGCTATGGCTACACCTTC
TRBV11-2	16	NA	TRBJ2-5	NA	CASSTRDIVGQETQYF	TGTGCCAGCAGCACCCGGGACATAGTAGGCCAAGAGACCCAGTACTTC
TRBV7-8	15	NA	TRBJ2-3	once	CASSLQGVSTDTQYF	TGTGCCAGCAGCCTACAGGGAGTCAGCACAGATACGCAGTATTTT
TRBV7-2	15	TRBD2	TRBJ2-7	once	CASSLSLAGGNEQYF	TGTGCCAGCAGCTTATCGTTAGCGGGAGGGAACGAGCAGTACTTC
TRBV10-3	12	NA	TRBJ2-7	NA	CAIGSSGLEQYF	TGTGCCATCGGCTCTTCCGGGCTCGAGCAGTACTTC
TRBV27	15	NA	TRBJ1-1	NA	CASTPLSAGPTEAFF	TGTGCCAGCACCCCCTTGTCCGCGGGGCCCACTGAAGCTTTCTTT
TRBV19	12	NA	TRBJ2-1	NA	CASSRYYNEQFF	TGTGCCAGTAGTCGCTATTACAATGAGCAGTTCTTC
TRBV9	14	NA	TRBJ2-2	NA	CASSSPGKAGELFF	TGTGCCAGCAGCTCCCCCGGGAAGGCCGGGGAGCTGTTTTTT
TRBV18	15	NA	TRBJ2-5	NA	CASSPRGARQETQYF	TGTGCCAGCTCACCCCGAGGGGCGCGGCAAGAGACCCAGTACTTC
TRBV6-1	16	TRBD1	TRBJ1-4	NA	CASSGRQGITNEKLFF	TGTGCCAGCAGTGGACGACAGGGTATTACTAATGAAAAACTGTTTTTT
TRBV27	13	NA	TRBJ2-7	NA	CASSLMGAYEQYF	TGTGCCAGCAGTTTGATGGGGGCTTACGAGCAGTACTTC
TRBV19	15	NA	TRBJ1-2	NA	CASSLGPISGYGYTF	TGTGCCAGTAGTCTGGGACCCATATCGGGGTATGGCTACACCTTC
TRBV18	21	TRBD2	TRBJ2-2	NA	CASSPKSLAGVGGAGAGELFF	TGTGCCAGCTCACCAAAGAGTCTAGCGGGAGTCGGCGGGGCCGGGGCCGGGGAGCTGTTTTTT
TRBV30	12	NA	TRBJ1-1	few	CAWRYRGAEAFF	TGTGCCTGGAGGTACAGAGGCGCTGAAGCTTTCTTT
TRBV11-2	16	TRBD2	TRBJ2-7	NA	CASSLSGRPPTYEQYF	TGTGCCAGCAGCCTTAGCGGGAGGCCGCCAACCTACGAGCAGTACTTC
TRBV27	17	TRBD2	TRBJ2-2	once	CASSSPLGGARIGELFF	TGTGCCAGCAGTTCCCCTCTCGGGGGGGCGCGGATCGGGGAGCTGTTTTTT